A single sample gave rise to the 21 T cell receptor beta chains below, sequenced in a study of T-cell reconstitution after alpha-beta-depleted transplantation in children. A library of TCRbeta sequences, prepared with unique molecular identifiers, was generated. In TCRdb, the PCR reads were re-called with MiXCR into one record per CDR3 protein. The profile shows 500,000 to 600,000 distinct CDR3 sequences, 25% to 30% of them singletons. The source was PBMCs, collected before TCRalphabeta/CD19-depleted stem cell transplant. The receptors come from a boy in the first two years of life with Wiskott-Aldrich syndrome, due to receive a stem cell transplant.

This clonotype turned up a few times. This chain uses TRBV3-1 with TRBJ2-3; 9 nucleotides match TRBD2. Germline V gives CDR1 LGHDT, CDR2 YNNKEL (reference sequence). The CDR3 loop spans 17 amino acids. Unmatched junction bases numbered 10, after V lost 4 bases and J lost 2 bases. CDR3 bases: TGTGCCAGCAGCCCTTCTAGCGGGGACTTCTACACAGATACGCAGTATTTT. Amino acid sequence: CASSPSSGDFYTDTQYF.

This clonotype was picked up one time. The chain carries TRBV10-1 and TRBJ1-1; D is perhaps TRBD1 (6 bases). The CDR3 runs 16 residues. Germline lookup yields CDR1 WNHNN and CDR2 SYGVQD (reference sequence). Trimming shortened V by 6 bases and J by 0 bases, and 17 bases separated the two germline ends. Here the CDR3 reads CASSQKQGTMNTEAFF. The CDR3 coding sequence is TGCGCCAGCAGCCAAAAACAGGGAACCATGAACACTGAAGCTTTCTTT.

This clonotype was observed many times. The genes are TRBV5-1 and TRBJ2-3, with D possibly being TRBD1 (6 bases). Germline CDR1 is SGHRS and CDR2 is YFSETQ. The CDR3 consists of 14 residues. Deletions cut 1 base from V and 2 bases from J, with 8 bases between. CDR3 DNA: TGCGCCAGCAGCTTGCGGACAGCCACAGATACGCAGTATTTT. Translating gives CASSLRTATDTQYF.

The chain couples TRBV20-1 to TRBJ2-2; no clear D gene. V was shortened by 0 bases and J by 7 bases, with 6 bases between the two germline ends. CDR3 length: 12 residues. Germline V lookup: CDR1 DFQATT, CDR2 SNEGSKA (reference sequence). The CDR3 region has the DNA TGCAGTGCTAGAGATCCTATCGGGGAGCTGTTTTTT. Its translation: CSARDPIGELFF.

This rearrangement joins TRBV6-2 or TRBV6-3 to TRBJ2-1, with 8 positions matching TRBD2. The CDR3 totals 16 residues. Germline assignment: CDR1 MNHEY and CDR2 SVGEGT. Unmatched junction bases numbered 10, after V lost 0 bases and J lost 9 bases. CDR3 in amino acids: CASSYSLAGKGIEQFF. The CDR3 nucleotides are TGTGCCAGCAGTTACTCGTTAGCGGGGAAGGGGATTGAGCAGTTCTTC.

V and J are TRBV5-1 and TRBJ2-2, with 8 positions matching TRBD1. The V and J ends lost 0 bases and 6 bases, in that order; junction bases with no gene match: 10. CDR1 is SGHRS, CDR2 YFSETQ, per germline. The CDR3 is made up of 17 amino acids. The CDR3 DNA reads as TGCGCCAGCAGCTTGGCGGTGCAGGGGGCATCTGCCGGGGAGCTGTTTTTT. Protein sequence: CASSLAVQGASAGELFF.

There are a few counts of this clonotype. The rearrangement uses TRBV3-1 and TRBJ1-2; 8 positions match TRBD1. Germline CDR1 and CDR2: LGHDT and YNNKEL (reference sequence). Trimming at V came to 3 bases and at J to 0 bases, leaving 3 bases not matched to a gene. The CDR3 consists of 15 residues. The CDR3 coding sequence is TGTGCCAGCAGCCAGGGGACAGGAGCTAACTATGGCTACACCTTC. Residues: CASSQGTGANYGYTF. The whole variable domain, remainder taken from reference TRBV3-1 and TRBJ1-2, is DTAVSQTPKYLVTQMGNDKSIKCEQNLGHDTMYWYKQDSKKFLKIMFSYNNKELIINETVPNRFSPKSPDKAHLNLHINSLELGDSAVYFCASSQGTGANYGYTFGSGTRLTVV.

V is TRBV20-1 and J is TRBJ2-5, with no clear D. V gave up 1 base and J gave up 5 bases, with 5 bases separating them. Germline CDR1 DFQATT, CDR2 SNEGSKA (reference sequence). CDR3 length: 11 residues. CDR3 loop: CSARVGETQYF. In DNA form, the CDR3 reads TGCAGTGCTAGAGTCGGGGAGACCCAGTACTTC.

This clonotype was found a few times. The gene calls are TRBV12-3 or TRBV12-4 and TRBJ2-4; D possibly corresponds to TRBD1 (5 bases). The V end lost 6 bases, the J end lost 11 bases, and 11 bases lay between the germline ends. The CDR3 consists of 11 residues. CDR3 protein: CASSTTDLQYF. As DNA, the CDR3 is TGTGCCAGCAGCACGACAGACCTTCAGTACTTC.

The chain recombines TRBV5-1 with TRBJ2-2; possibly TRBD1 for D (6 bases). The CDR3 is made up of 15 amino acids. V was shortened by 0 bases and J by 3 bases, with 9 bases between the two germline ends. Per the germline V gene, CDR1 is SGHRS and CDR2 is YFSETQ. The CDR3 loop reads CASSLGQADTGELFF. As DNA, the CDR3 is TGCGCCAGCAGCTTGGGACAGGCGGACACCGGGGAGCTGTTTTTT.

The rearrangement links TRBV10-3 to TRBJ2-1; D is unclear. Trimming removed 2 bases at V and 9 bases at J, with 8 bases between. Per germline, CDR1 ENHRY and CDR2 SYGVKD. The CDR3 consists of 12 residues. CDR3 region: CAISEASAEQFF. The CDR3 DNA reads TGTGCCATCAGTGAGGCGAGCGCTGAGCAGTTCTTC.

This clonotype has a handful of counts. The V and J genes are TRBV5-1 and TRBJ2-1; 9 nucleotides agree with TRBD2. This CDR3 comprises 15 residues. The junction had 7 bases not matched to a gene; V was cut back by 4 bases and J by 5 bases. Germline values: CDR1 SGHRS, CDR2 YFSETQ. CDR3 loop: CASSRGLAKDNEQFF. The CDR3 DNA reads as TGCGCCAGCAGCCGAGGACTAGCGAAGGACAATGAGCAGTTCTTC.

The genes are TRBV6-5 and TRBJ2-2; 8 nucleotides align to TRBD1. Germline trimming cut 4 bases from V and 6 bases from J; bases unmatched to any gene: 1. The CDR3 has 13 residues. Germline CDR1 is MNHEY and CDR2 is SVGAGI. CDR3 in amino acids: CASSSQGAGELFF. CDR3 DNA sequence: TGTGCCAGCAGTTCACAGGGGGCCGGGGAGCTGTTTTTT.

This clonotype was detected only a few times. The rearrangement links TRBV10-3 to TRBJ2-7; 9 positions match TRBD1. Germline CDR1 and CDR2: ENHRY and SYGVKD. Losses at the gene ends were 4 bases for V and 2 bases for J; bases not matched to a gene: 3. This CDR3 has 14 amino acids. CDR3 region: CAISGDRGAYEQYF. The CDR3 DNA follows: TGTGCCATCAGTGGTGACAGGGGGGCCTACGAGCAGTACTTC.

This clonotype has more than one count but fewer than ten. V and J are TRBV12-3 or TRBV12-4 and TRBJ2-3, with D possibly being TRBD1 (6 bases). This CDR3 comprises 15 residues. The V and J ends lost 5 bases and 2 bases respectively, with 14 bases between them. CDR3 loop: CASSPDRPYTDTQYF. CDR3 coding DNA: TGTGCCAGCAGTCCAGACAGGCCTTACACAGATACGCAGTATTTT.

This chain uses TRBV10-2 with TRBJ2-7; 7 nucleotides line up with TRBD2. V trimming: 4 bases; J trimming: 3 bases; junction bases outside the gene matches: 6. The CDR3 is 14 amino acids. Per germline, CDR1 WSHSY and CDR2 SAAADI. The DNA for the CDR3 is TGCGCCAGCAGTGCCAGCGGGAATGGCTACGAGCAGTACTTC. Its translation: CASSASGNGYEQYF.

The V call is TRBV2, the J call TRBJ2-7; the D gene is possibly TRBD1 (6 bases). V shed 5 bases and J shed 3 bases, with 8 bases lying between them. The CDR3 runs 12 residues. The germline CDR1 and CDR2 sequences are SNHLY and FYNNEI. In nucleotides, the CDR3 is TGTGCCAGCAGTACAGGGAACTACGAGCAGTACTTC. It yields the protein CASSTGNYEQYF.

The gene calls are TRBV25-1 and TRBJ2-5; D gene uncertain. This CDR3 contains 13 residues. The V end was cut by 3 bases, the J end by 1 base, with 6 bases between. CDR1 is MGHDK, CDR2 SYGVNS, per germline. CDR3 sequence (DNA): TGTGCCAGCAGTGAGATCCCCCAAGAGACCCAGTACTTC. Translation: CASSEIPQETQYF.

V is TRBV12-3 or TRBV12-4 and J is TRBJ1-1; D is perhaps TRBD1 (6 bases). The CDR3 runs 14 residues. V lost 3 bases and J 0 bases, leaving 8 bases between the germline ends. The CDR3 sequence is CASSFNRVNTEAFF. The CDR3 region has the DNA TGTGCCAGCAGTTTCAACAGGGTGAACACTGAAGCTTTCTTT.

This clonotype was detected many times. V gene TRBV7-9 combines with J gene TRBJ2-1; TRBD2 agrees at 9 bases. The CDR3 length is 16 residues. J lost 7 bases, V lost 1 base, and 8 bases had no gene match. Germline loops: CDR1 SEHNR, CDR2 FQNEAQ (reference sequence). The CDR3 coding sequence is TGTGCCAGCAGCTTAGAGAGGCTAGCGGGAAGGAATGAGCAGTTCTTC. It is translated as CASSLERLAGRNEQFF.

The J gene is TRBJ2-1, the V gene TRBV5-1; 12 bases fit TRBD2. Germline loops: CDR1 SGHRS, CDR2 YFSETQ. V lost 0 bases to trimming and J lost 4 bases; unmatched junction nucleotides: 11. The CDR3 is 19 residues long. The CDR3 bases are TGCGCCAGCAGCTTGGCTTCTTATCCCGGACTAGCGGGATACAATGAGCAGTTCTTC. It codes for CASSLASYPGLAGYNEQFF.